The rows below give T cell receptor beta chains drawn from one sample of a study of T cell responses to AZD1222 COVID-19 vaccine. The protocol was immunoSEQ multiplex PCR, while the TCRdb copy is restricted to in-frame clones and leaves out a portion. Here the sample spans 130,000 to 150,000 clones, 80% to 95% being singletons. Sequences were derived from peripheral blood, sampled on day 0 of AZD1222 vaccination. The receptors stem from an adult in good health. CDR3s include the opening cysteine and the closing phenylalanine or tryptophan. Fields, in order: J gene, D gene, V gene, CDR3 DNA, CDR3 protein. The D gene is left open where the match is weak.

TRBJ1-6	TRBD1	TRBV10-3	TGTGCCATCAGTGAGTCGGGACAGATAAATTCACCCCTCCACTTT	CAISESGQINSPLHF
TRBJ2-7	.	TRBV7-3	TGTGCCAGCAGCTTAACCCCCAGGGACGAGCAGTACTTC	CASSLTPRDEQYF
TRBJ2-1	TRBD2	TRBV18	TGTGCCAGCTCACCACCGACTAGCGTGATCTACAATGAGCAGTTCTTC	CASSPPTSVIYNEQFF
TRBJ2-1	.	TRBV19	TGTGCCAGTACCCCCGGTCCCGGGCCCCACAATGAGCAGTTCTTC	CASTPGPGPHNEQFF
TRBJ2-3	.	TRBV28	TGTGCCAGCACCAGGGGATCCCTCACAGATACGCAGTATTTT	CASTRGSLTDTQYF
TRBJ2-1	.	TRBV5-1	TGCGCCAGCAGCTTGGCCTCCGGGGAGGATGAGCAGTTCTTC	CASSLASGEDEQFF
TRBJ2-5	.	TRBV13	TGTGCCAGCAGCAACACGGGGTCCGATCATAGAGAGACCCAGTACTTC	CASSNTGSDHRETQYF
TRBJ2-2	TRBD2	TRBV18	TGTGCCAGCTCACGGGTGGGAGGGCCTTCCACCGGGGAGCTGTTTTTT	CASSRVGGPSTGELFF
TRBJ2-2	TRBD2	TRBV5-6	TGTGCCAGCAGATCGGGACTAAAGGGAACCGGGGAGCTGTTTTTT	CASRSGLKGTGELFF
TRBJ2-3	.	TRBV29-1	TGCAGCGTTGAAAGGGGGAGCACAGATACGCAGTATTTT	CSVERGSTDTQYF
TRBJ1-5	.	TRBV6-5	TGTGCCAGCAGTTACTCGAGGCGACAGCCCCAGCATTTT	CASSYSRRQPQHF
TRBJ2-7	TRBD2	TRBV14	TGTGCCAGCAGCCGAACTAGCGGGAGTTTTTCCTACGAGCAGTACTTC	CASSRTSGSFSYEQYF
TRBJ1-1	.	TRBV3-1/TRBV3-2	TGTGCCAGCAGCCAAGCAGTAAACACTGAAGCTTTCTTT	CASSQAVNTEAFF
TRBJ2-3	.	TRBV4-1	TGCGCCAGCAGACACGGGGAGCTCCCCTGGAGCACAGATACGCAGTATTTT	CASRHGELPWSTDTQYF
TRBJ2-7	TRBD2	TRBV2	TGTGCCAGCAGTCCCATTCGGACTAGCGGGGGCCAGGAGTACTTC	CASSPIRTSGGQEYF
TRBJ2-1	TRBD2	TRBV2	TGTGCCAGCAGACCCGGGACTAGCGGGTACAATGAGCAGTTCTTC	CASRPGTSGYNEQFF
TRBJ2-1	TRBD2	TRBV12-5	TGTGCTAGTGGTCTGGGCCCCGGGGGACTATACAATGAGCAGTTCTTC	CASGLGPGGLYNEQFF
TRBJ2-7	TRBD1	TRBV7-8	TGTGCCAGCAGCTTAAGCGATCCCGGGACAGCCTACGAGCAGTACTTC	CASSLSDPGTAYEQYF